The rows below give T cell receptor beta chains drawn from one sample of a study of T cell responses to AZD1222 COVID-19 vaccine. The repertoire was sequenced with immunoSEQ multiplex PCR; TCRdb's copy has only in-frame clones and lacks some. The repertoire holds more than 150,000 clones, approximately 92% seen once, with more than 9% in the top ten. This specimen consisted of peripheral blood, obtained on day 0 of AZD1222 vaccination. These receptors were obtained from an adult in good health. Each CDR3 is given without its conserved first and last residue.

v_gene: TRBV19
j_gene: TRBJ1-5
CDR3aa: ASSIRLHSNQPQH

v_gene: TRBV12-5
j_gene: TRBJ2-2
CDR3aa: ASFKHANTGELF

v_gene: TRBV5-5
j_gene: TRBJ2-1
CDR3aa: ASSPWGGSSYNEQF

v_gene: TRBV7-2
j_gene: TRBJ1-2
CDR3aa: ASSLFLGGAGYGYT

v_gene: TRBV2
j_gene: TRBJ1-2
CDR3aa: ASTALRSDYGYT

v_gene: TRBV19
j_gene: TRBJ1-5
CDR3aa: ASSMGTGFNQPQH

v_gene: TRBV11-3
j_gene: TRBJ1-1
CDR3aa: ASSQGPQEAF

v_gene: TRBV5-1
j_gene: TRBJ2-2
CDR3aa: ASSGDRQLAGELF

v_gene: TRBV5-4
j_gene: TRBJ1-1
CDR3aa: ASSLAGGDEAF

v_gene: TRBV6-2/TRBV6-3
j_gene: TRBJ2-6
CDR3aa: ASSHQVSGANVLT

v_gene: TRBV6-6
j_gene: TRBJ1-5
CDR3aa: ASSLGQALRNQPQH

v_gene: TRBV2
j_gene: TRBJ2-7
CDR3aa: ASSSGRAYEQY

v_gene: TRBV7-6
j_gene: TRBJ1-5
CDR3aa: ASSLGLEGQPQH

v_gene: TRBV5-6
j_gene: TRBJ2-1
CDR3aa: ASSLGSGIWEQF

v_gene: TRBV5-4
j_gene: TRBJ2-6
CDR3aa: ASSPPVRRGANVLT

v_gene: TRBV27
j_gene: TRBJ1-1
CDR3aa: ASSLGGSVAEAF

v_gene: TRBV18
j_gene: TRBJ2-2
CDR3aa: ASSPLAGAPGELF

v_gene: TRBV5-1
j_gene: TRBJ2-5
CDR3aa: ASKENRVQETQY

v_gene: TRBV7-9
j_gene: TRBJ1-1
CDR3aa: ASSLGQGRLTEAF

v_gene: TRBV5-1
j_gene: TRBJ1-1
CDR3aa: ASTGTANTEAF

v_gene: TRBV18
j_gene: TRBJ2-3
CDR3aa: ASSPGTGGGTDTQY

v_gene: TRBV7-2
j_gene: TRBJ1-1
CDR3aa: ASSLARRQNTEAF

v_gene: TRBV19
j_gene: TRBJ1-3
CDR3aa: ASSPRQGRFGNTIY

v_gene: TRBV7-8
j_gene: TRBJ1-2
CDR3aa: ASRPDGGRGYT

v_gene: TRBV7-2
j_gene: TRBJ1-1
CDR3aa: ASSLDAGRVTEAF